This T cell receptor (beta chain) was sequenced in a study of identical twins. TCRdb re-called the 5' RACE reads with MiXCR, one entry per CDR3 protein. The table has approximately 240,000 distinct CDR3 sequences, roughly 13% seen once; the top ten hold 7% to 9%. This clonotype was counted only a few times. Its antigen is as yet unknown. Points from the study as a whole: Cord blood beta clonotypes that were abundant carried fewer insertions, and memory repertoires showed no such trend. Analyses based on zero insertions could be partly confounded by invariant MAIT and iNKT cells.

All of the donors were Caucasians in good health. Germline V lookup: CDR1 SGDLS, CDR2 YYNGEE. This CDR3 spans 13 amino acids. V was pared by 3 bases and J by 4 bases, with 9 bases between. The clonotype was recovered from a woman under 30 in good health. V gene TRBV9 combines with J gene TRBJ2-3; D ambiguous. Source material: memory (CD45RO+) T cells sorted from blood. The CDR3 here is CASSATVADTQYF. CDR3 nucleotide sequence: TGTGCCAGCAGCGCCACAGTAGCAGATACGCAGTATTTT.